These 13 T cell receptor beta chains were all obtained from the same sample, sequenced in a study of blood T cell repertoires in COVID-19. Sequencing used immunoSEQ multiplex PCR; TCRdb keeps in-frame clones, though not all of them. The sample records 91,000 or so clones, about four fifths being singletons. Specimen: peripheral blood. These receptors came from a man in his fifties or sixties with active or convalescent COVID-19.

The rearrangement joins TRBV12-3 or TRBV12-4 to TRBJ1-1; 9 bases are a match to TRBD1. The CDR3 totals 13 residues. J was trimmed by 4 bases and V by 6 bases; bases with no gene match: 3. The CDR3 region is CASSGTGLTEAFF. Here the CDR3 DNA reads TGTGCCAGCAGCGGGACAGGGCTCACTGAAGCTTTCTTT.

The genes are TRBV6-5 and TRBJ2-6, with D uncertain. This CDR3 has 14 amino acids. Germline lookup yields CDR1 MNHEY and CDR2 SVGAGI. Trimming shortened V by 5 bases and J by 4 bases, and 9 bases separated the two germline ends. CDR3 in amino acids: CASSPGAGANVLTF. CDR3 sequence (DNA): TGTGCCAGCAGTCCGGGTGCCGGGGCCAACGTCCTGACTTTC.

The rearrangement links TRBV27 to TRBJ2-2, with D maybe TRBD2 (5 bases). Deletions cut 6 bases from V and 1 base from J, with 12 bases between. Germline lookup yields CDR1 MNHEY and CDR2 SMNVEV (reference sequence). This CDR3 region has 15 residues. CDR3 sequence (DNA): TGTGCCAGCAGGCCTTGGACTGGGAACACCGGGGAGCTGTTTTTT. Its protein is CASRPWTGNTGELFF.

The chain has TRBV27 and TRBJ2-7, with 7 bases aligning to TRBD1. J gave up 1 base and V 1 base, and 4 bases lay outside the gene matches. This CDR3 comprises 15 residues. Looked up from germline, CDR1 is MNHEY and CDR2 is SMNVEV (reference sequence). CDR3 bases: TGTGCCAGCAGTTTATATAGGGGGCCTTCCTACGAGCAGTACTTC. This gives the protein CASSLYRGPSYEQYF.

Only one count was recorded for this clone. The chain carries TRBV27 and TRBJ1-5; perhaps TRBD1 as D (5 bases). Trimming shortened V by 2 bases and J by 1 base, and 9 bases separated the two germline ends. Looked up from germline, CDR1 is MNHEY and CDR2 is SMNVEV (reference sequence). The CDR3 is made up of 15 amino acids. CDR3 residues: CASSLIAGSNQPQHF. CDR3 bases: TGTGCCAGCAGTTTAATCGCAGGGAGCAATCAGCCCCAGCATTTT.

The J gene is TRBJ2-6, the V gene TRBV5-1, with D tentatively TRBD1 (5 bases). Trimming took off 3 bases at V and 3 bases at J, with 10 bases between the two ends. Germline V gives CDR1 SGHRS, CDR2 YFSETQ. The CDR3 covers 15 residues. The CDR3 reads CASSSQGGGANVLTF. The DNA for the CDR3 is TGCGCCAGCAGCTCGCAGGGTGGTGGGGCCAACGTCCTGACTTTC.

In this sample, this clone turned up a few times. The gene calls are TRBV7-2 and TRBJ1-2; D is possibly TRBD1 (6 bases). Trimming shortened V by 5 bases and J by 3 bases, and 10 bases separated the two germline ends. Germline CDR1 is SGHTA and CDR2 is FQGNSA. This CDR3 spans 13 amino acids. CDR3 in DNA: TGTGCCAGCAGCCCCCACAGGGACTATGGCTACACCTTC. Encoded protein: CASSPHRDYGYTF.

This chain uses TRBV2 with TRBJ2-1; a possible D gene is TRBD2 (5 bases). CDR1 SNHLY and CDR2 FYNNEI come from the germline V gene. V lost 6 bases and J lost 7, with 10 bases in between. This CDR3 spans 12 amino acids. Here the CDR3 reads CASSMTGNEQFF. In DNA, the CDR3 is TGTGCCAGCAGCATGACGGGGAATGAGCAGTTCTTC.

The rearrangement joins TRBV6-5 to TRBJ2-1; D is unresolved. Trimming cost V 6 bases and J 6 bases, with 9 bases left between them. The CDR3 totals 12 residues. The V gene's germline CDR1 is MNHEY and CDR2 SVGAGI. The CDR3: CASRTTGNEQFF. CDR3 nucleotides: TGTGCCAGCAGGACGACGGGCAATGAGCAGTTCTTC.

J is TRBJ1-5 and V is TRBV28, with D possibly TRBD1 on 5 matching bases. The CDR3 length is 14 residues. V lost 7 bases and J 10 bases, leaving 20 bases between the germline ends. CDR1 is MDHEN, CDR2 SYDVKM, per germline. The CDR3 nucleotides read TGTGCCAGCACCTCCGGCCAGGGTGGGCAACCCCAGCATTTT. It encodes CASTSGQGGQPQHF.

V and J are TRBV24-1 and TRBJ1-5, with 8 bases identical to TRBD1. The V and J ends lost 4 bases and 6 bases, in that order; junction bases with no gene match: 7. Per germline, CDR1 KGHDR and CDR2 SFDVKD. This CDR3 comprises 15 residues. CDR3 in DNA: TGTGCCACCAGTGAGGCGACAGGGGAGGCTCAGCCCCAGCATTTT. Its protein is CATSEATGEAQPQHF.

The V call is TRBV10-3, the J call TRBJ2-7, with D maybe TRBD2 (6 bases). Germline assignment: CDR1 ENHRY and CDR2 SYGVKD. CDR3 length: 12 residues. Trimming removed 2 bases from V and 4 bases from J, with 6 bases in between. This chain's CDR3 is CAISEGRYEQYF. The CDR3 DNA is TGTGCCATCAGTGAGGGGAGGTACGAGCAGTACTTC.

The chain is built from TRBV4-3 and TRBJ2-6, with D tentatively TRBD2 (6 bases). This CDR3 comprises 17 residues. V lost 0 bases and J lost 4, with 13 bases in between. Germline V gives CDR1 LGHNA, CDR2 YSLEER. The DNA for the CDR3 is TGCGCCAGCAGCCAAGATGGGGCGGGGAAAGGGGCCAACGTCCTGACTTTC. Its translation: CASSQDGAGKGANVLTF.